This T cell receptor beta chain appears in the sequencing data of a study of identical twins' blood T cells. About the research overall: Approximately 12 libraries, six alpha and six beta, gave about 50 million reads.

Note on this clonotype: What it binds is not known.

TCRdb used MiXCR to reprocess the 5' RACE reads, holding one entry per CDR3 protein. The sample holds fewer than 450,000 distinct CDR3 sequences, approximately 30% seen once. Study outcomes and limitations: Each donor's most abundant TCRbeta clonotypes shared more CDR3 sequences with her twin than unrelated donors.

The sequenced sample was PBMCs. The clonotype comes from a woman aged 18 to 55 in good health.

The CDR3 here is CAIRLETTSDTQYF. The CDR3 coding sequence is TGTGCCATCAGACTAGAAACGACGTCAGATACGCAGTATTTT. V gene TRBV10-3 combines with J gene TRBJ2-3, with a weak D call TRBD2 (5 bases). V lost 6 bases, J lost 4 bases, and 14 bases lay in between. Germline CDR1 reads ENHRY; CDR2 reads SYGVKD. The CDR3 covers 14 residues.